This entry lists 28 T cell receptor beta chains sequenced from one sample in a study of blood T cell repertoires in COVID-19. Measured with immunoSEQ multiplex PCR; TCRdb has only the in-frame clones, and not every one. This sample has 270,000 or so clones, with 70% to 90% found just once. The sequenced sample consisted of PBMCs or T cells enriched from blood (not recorded which). These receptors originate from a woman between 50 and 59 years old who had been exposed to COVID-19.

This sequence joins TRBV5-4 and TRBJ2-3; D unresolved. Germline V lookup: CDR1 SGHNT, CDR2 YYREEE (reference sequence). V was shortened by 3 bases and J by 8 bases, with 19 bases between the two germline ends. The CDR3 loop spans 15 amino acids. The DNA for the CDR3 is TGTGCCAGCAGCTCCAGATCGGCGGCTCATGGTACGCAGTATTTT. Translated, it gives CASSSRSAAHGTQYF.

This clone appeared once. The CDR3, as DNA: TGTGCCAGCAGTTCGACAGGGAGCTACACCTTC. Translating gives CASSSTGSYTF. The chain combines TRBV6-5 with TRBJ1-2, with 7 bases identical to TRBD1. CDR3 length: 11 residues. The trim removed 4 bases at V and 9 bases at J, leaving 2 bases unmatched. CDR1 and CDR2 (germline): MNHEY, SVGAGI.

This clone was observed once. The V and J genes are TRBV29-1 and TRBJ2-7, with D possibly TRBD2 on 5 matching bases. Trimming removed 3 bases at V and 1 base at J, with 16 bases between. The CDR3 is 15 residues long. Per germline, CDR1 SQVTM and CDR2 ANQGSEA. CDR3 sequence reads: CSVDKDSSRSYEQYF. The DNA for the CDR3 is TGCAGCGTTGATAAGGACTCCAGCAGATCCTACGAGCAGTACTTC.

The J gene is TRBJ2-1, the V gene TRBV21-1; the table calls TRBD1, which could not be checked here. TRBV21-1 is annotated as a pseudogene. The CDR3 is 16 residues long. The CDR3 coding sequence is TGTGCCAGCAGCAAGTGTAAAGGGGGCTCCTACAATGAGCAGTTCTTC. It is translated as CASSKCKGGSYNEQFF.

The genes are TRBV5-6 and TRBJ1-3, with D possibly being TRBD1 (5 bases). This CDR3 is built from 18 residues. Germline assignment: CDR1 SGHDT and CDR2 YYEEEE. Trimming took 0 bases from V and 0 from J, leaving 16 bases between them. CDR3 protein: CASSLVVRTPVSGNTIYF. CDR3 in DNA: TGTGCCAGCAGCTTGGTCGTACGGACACCCGTCTCTGGAAACACCATATATTTT.

The chain combines TRBV19 with TRBJ1-1; 7 bases match TRBD1. Germline values: CDR1 LNHDA, CDR2 SQIVND (reference sequence). V was pared by 3 bases and J by 0 bases, with 10 bases of the junction left unmatched. This CDR3 is 17 amino acids long. This chain's CDR3 is CASSIWTGGHMNTEAFF. As DNA, the CDR3 is TGTGCCAGTAGTATCTGGACAGGAGGACATATGAACACTGAAGCTTTCTTT. Filled out from reference TRBV19 and TRBJ1-1, the complete variable domain reads DGGITQSPKYLFRKEGQNVTLSCEQNLNHDAMYWYRQDPGQGLRLIYYSQIVNDFQKGDIAEGYSVSREKKESFPLTVTSAQKNPTAFYLCASSIWTGGHMNTEAFFGQGTRLTVV.

V usage is TRBV28 and J usage is TRBJ1-1; D call uncertain. This CDR3 has 12 amino acids. The V end was cut by 6 bases, the J end by 7 bases, with 12 bases between. The germline gives CDR1 MDHEN, CDR2 SYDVKM. CDR3 loop: CASRPREFEAFF. In DNA form, the CDR3 reads TGTGCCAGCAGACCACGGGAGTTTGAAGCTTTCTTT.

This chain uses TRBV27 with TRBJ1-6; D perhaps matches TRBD1 (5 bases). Germline values: CDR1 MNHEY, CDR2 SMNVEV (reference sequence). This CDR3 spans 13 amino acids. V lost 7 bases, J lost 9 bases, and 13 bases lay in between. Here the CDR3 reads CASTAWGTSPLHF. CDR3 bases: TGTGCCAGCACCGCCTGGGGCACTTCACCCCTCCACTTT.

A single count supports this clone. The V and J genes are TRBV11-1 and TRBJ1-2, with D perhaps TRBD1 (5 bases). This CDR3 has 14 amino acids. V was shortened by 5 bases and J by 1 base, with 11 bases between the two germline ends. Germline CDR1 and CDR2: SGHAT and FQDESV (reference sequence). The CDR3 bases are TGTGCCAGCAGCCCCAGACAGATTAACTATGGCTACACCTTC. Translated, it gives CASSPRQINYGYTF.

This chain links TRBV7-2 with TRBJ2-7, with TRBD2 matching 7 bases. The CDR3 sequence is 16 residues long. Germline CDR1 is SGHTA and CDR2 is FQGNSA. V lost 5 bases and J lost 2; bases outside the gene matches: 12. DNA of the CDR3: TGTGCCAGCAGCCCCCTTAGAGGAGCGGGGCCCTACGAGCAGTACTTC. Translating gives CASSPLRGAGPYEQYF.

The chain links TRBV3-1 (or the pseudogene TRBV3-2) to TRBJ1-3; D call uncertain. Trimming shortened V by 4 bases and J by 4 bases, and 17 bases separated the two germline ends. CDR1 is LGHDT, CDR2 YNNKEL, per germline (reference sequence). This CDR3 contains 16 residues. The CDR3 nucleotides are TGTGCCAGCAGCCTACGAAGACTAGGAGCGGGAAACACCATATATTTT. Encoded protein: CASSLRRLGAGNTIYF.

The table lists this clone with a count of one. The chain carries TRBV15 and TRBJ2-7; D is perhaps TRBD2 (7 bases). The CDR3 consists of 14 residues. Deletions cut 5 bases from V and 3 bases from J, with 14 bases between. Germline lookup yields CDR1 LNHNV and CDR2 YYDKDF (reference sequence). CDR3 nucleotides: TGTGCCACCAGCGCGGGGGCGCTAAGCTACGAGCAGTACTTC. This gives the protein CATSAGALSYEQYF.

The gene calls are TRBV5-1 and TRBJ2-3; D might be TRBD2 (7 bases). V was shortened by 0 bases and J by 1 base, with 21 bases between the two germline ends. This CDR3 region has 19 residues. CDR1 and CDR2 (germline): SGHRS, YFSETQ. CDR3 region: CASSLAKLGGGGRTDTQYF. For the CDR3, the DNA is TGCGCCAGCAGCTTGGCCAAGTTGGGGGGCGGGGGCCGCACAGATACGCAGTATTTT.

The chain combines TRBV2 with TRBJ1-5, with D perhaps TRBD1 (5 bases). The ends were cut back, 4 bases at V and 4 bases at J, with 11 bases in the middle. There are 14 residues in the CDR3. The germline V gene encodes CDR1 SNHLY and CDR2 FYNNEI. CDR3 loop: CASSVDRVNQPQHF. CDR3 nucleotide sequence: TGTGCCAGCAGTGTAGACAGAGTAAATCAGCCCCAGCATTTT.

The chain has TRBV27 and TRBJ1-1; perhaps TRBD1 as D (5 bases). The germline V gene encodes CDR1 MNHEY and CDR2 SMNVEV (reference sequence). The CDR3 is 13 residues long. V lost 3 bases to trimming and J lost 3 bases, with 8 bases between them. The CDR3 sequence: CASSLNRYTEAFF. CDR3 coding DNA: TGTGCCAGCAGTTTGAACAGGTACACTGAAGCTTTCTTT.

The sample holds many counts of this clone. The V gene is TRBV7-2, the J gene TRBJ2-1, with TRBD2 identical over 10 bases. The CDR3 runs 14 residues. Germline CDR1 is SGHTA and CDR2 is FQGNSA. V lost 5 bases and J lost 7; bases outside the gene matches: 5. The CDR3 DNA reads as TGTGCCAGCAGCGGTAGCGGGGGGCCAAATGAGCAGTTCTTC. Translating it yields CASSGSGGPNEQFF.

V usage is TRBV7-2 and J usage is TRBJ1-3; D uncertain. With 2 bases removed from V and 2 bases from J, the gap between germline ends came to 10 bases. CDR3 length: 15 residues. Germline loops: CDR1 SGHTA, CDR2 FQGNSA. CDR3 loop: CASSLYVGAGNTIYF. In DNA form, the CDR3 reads TGTGCCAGCAGCTTATACGTGGGCGCTGGAAACACCATATATTTT.

The rearrangement uses TRBV5-4 and TRBJ2-5, with a weak D call TRBD2 (6 bases). The V gene lost 1 base and the J gene lost 5 bases, with 12 bases spanning the gap. CDR1 and CDR2 from the germline V gene are SGHNT and YYREEE (reference sequence). CDR3 length equals 14 residues. The chain's CDR3 is CASSLRDSRETQYF. CDR3 bases: TGTGCCAGCAGCTTGAGGGACTCCCGGGAGACCCAGTACTTC.

The rearrangement joins TRBV6-2 or TRBV6-3 to TRBJ1-3, with 8 bases that match TRBD1. Germline CDR1 reads MNHEY; CDR2 reads SVGEGT. V lost 5 bases, J lost 1 base, and 4 bases stayed unmatched. The CDR3 length is 15 residues. CDR3 region: CASSRTGLSGNTIYF. DNA of the CDR3: TGTGCCAGCAGTCGGACAGGGCTATCTGGAAACACCATATATTTT.

This chain joins TRBV12-3 or TRBV12-4 and TRBJ2-7, with 7 positions matching TRBD1. The V gene end was trimmed by 5 bases and the J gene end by 3 bases; junction bases not matched to a gene: 4. The CDR3 has 13 residues. Here the CDR3 reads CASSQGDSYEQYF. The DNA for the CDR3 is TGTGCCAGCAGTCAGGGGGACAGCTACGAGCAGTACTTC.

This chain joins TRBV7-9 and TRBJ1-2; D possibly corresponds to TRBD1 (5 bases). Germline CDR1 is SEHNR and CDR2 is FQNEAQ (reference sequence). Trimming removed 4 bases at V and 7 bases at J, with 10 bases between. The CDR3 is 12 amino acids. The CDR3 DNA reads as TGTGCCAGCAGCTCACAGGACCTTGGCTACACCTTC. It encodes CASSSQDLGYTF. The whole variable domain, remainder taken from reference TRBV7-9 and TRBJ1-2, is DTGVSQNPRHKITKRGQNVTFRCDPISEHNRLYWYRQTLGQGPEFLTYFQNEAQLEKSRLLSDRFSAERPKGSFSTLEIQRTEQGDSAMYLCASSSQDLGYTFGSGTRLTVV.

The chain uses TRBV5-1 and TRBJ1-1; 9 bases are a match to TRBD1. The CDR3 consists of 15 residues. After removal of 2 bases from V and 4 bases from J, the junction contained 6 bases not matched to a gene. Germline values: CDR1 SGHRS, CDR2 YFSETQ. The CDR3 region is CASSLTGGIRTEAFF. In DNA form, the CDR3 reads TGCGCCAGCAGCTTAACAGGGGGCATCCGCACTGAAGCTTTCTTT. Together with reference TRBV5-1 and TRBJ1-1, the CDR3 gives the full variable domain: KAGVTQTPRYLIKTRGQQVTLSCSPISGHRSVSWYQQTPGQGLQFLFEYFSETQRNKGNFPGRFSGRQFSNSRSEMNVSTLELGDSALYLCASSLTGGIRTEAFFGQGTRLTVV.

The genes are TRBV12-3 or TRBV12-4 and TRBJ2-2; a weak D match, TRBD1 (5 bases). Trimming took off 7 bases at V and 4 bases at J, with 10 bases between the two ends. CDR3 length equals 13 residues. CDR3 protein: CASTRVATGELFF. In nucleotides, the CDR3 is TGTGCCAGCACCAGGGTGGCCACCGGGGAGCTGTTTTTT.

The CDR3 protein is CASSRIGHPEKLFF. The DNA of the CDR3 is TGTGCCAGCAGCAGAATCGGACATCCCGAAAAACTGTTTTTT. The chain carries TRBV28 and TRBJ1-4, with a possible D match to TRBD1 (5 bases). Trimming stripped 6 bases from V and 8 bases from J, with 16 bases between. The CDR3 has 14 amino acids. Germline V gene data show CDR1 as MDHEN and CDR2 as SYDVKM.

The V call is TRBV29-1, the J call TRBJ2-1; D gene ambiguous. V was clipped by 1 base and J by 0 bases, with 4 bases between them. CDR3 length equals 13 residues. CDR1 is SQVTM and CDR2 is ANQGSEA in the germline V gene. CDR3 loop: CSVEGSSYNEQFF. The DNA of the CDR3 is TGCAGCGTTGAAGGGAGCTCCTACAATGAGCAGTTCTTC.

The V gene is TRBV12-3 or TRBV12-4, the J gene TRBJ1-2, with D tentatively TRBD1 (5 bases). The CDR3 sequence is 13 residues long. With 4 bases removed from V and 0 bases from J, the gap between germline ends came to 6 bases. The CDR3 bases are TGTGCCAGCAGTTCACAGGCTAACTATGGCTACACCTTC. Translating gives CASSSQANYGYTF.

The V and J genes are TRBV29-1 and TRBJ2-3, with D possibly matching TRBD1 (5 bases). This CDR3 comprises 14 residues. The germline CDR1 and CDR2 sequences are SQVTM and ANQGSEA. The ends were cut back, 1 base at V and 0 bases at J, with 8 bases in the middle. The CDR3 sequence is CSVEAGLSTDTQYF. DNA of the CDR3: TGCAGCGTTGAAGCAGGGCTCAGCACAGATACGCAGTATTTT.

For this clone: An end of the junction differs from the germline gene, which may be a read error. V and J are TRBV5-1 and TRBJ1-2, with TRBD1 matching 8 bases. This CDR3 is built from 14 residues. Germline assignment: CDR1 SGHRS and CDR2 YFSETQ. DNA for the CDR3: TGCGTCAGCAGAAGTGACAGGGGTGGCTATGGCTACACCTTC. Translation gives CVSRSDRGGYGYTF. The variable domain in full, with the rest retrieved from reference TRBV5-1 and TRBJ1-2, is KAGVTQTPRYLIKTRGQQVTLSCSPISGHRSVSWYQQTPGQGLQFLFEYFSETQRNKGNFPGRFSGRQFSNSRSEMNVSTLELGDSALYLCVSRSDRGGYGYTFGSGTRLTVV.